A selection of T cell receptor beta chains follows, all from one sample in a study of Ad26.COV2.S vaccination and SARS-CoV-2 variants. TCRdb keeps only in-frame clones here, not all; method: immunoSEQ multiplex PCR. The sample has approximately 410,000 clones, around 87% seen once. The sequenced sample was peripheral blood, obtained in a trial of Ad26.COV2.S vaccine versus placebo. These receptors came from a person between 18 and 65 years old who received the Ad26.COV2.S COVID-19 vaccine or a placebo. Both conserved end residues are part of each CDR3. D genes are given only for firm matches. Rows give clone size only sometimes, using once, few, many, or a class for an expanded clone.

clone size	D gene	J gene	V gene	CDR3 protein	CDR3 DNA
.	TRBD2	TRBJ2-1	TRBV9	CASSGSGGTSYNEQFF	TGTGCCAGCAGTGGCAGCGGGGGGACATCCTACAATGAGCAGTTCTTC
once	.	TRBJ2-3	TRBV28	CASSLANRPDTQYF	TGTGCCAGCAGTTTAGCAAACAGGCCAGATACGCAGTATTTT
.	TRBD1	TRBJ1-5	TRBV28	CASRETGDQPQHF	TGTGCCAGCAGGGAGACAGGGGATCAGCCCCAGCATTTT
few	TRBD2	TRBJ2-1	TRBV9	CASSPRGGLNEQFF	TGTGCCAGCAGCCCACGGGGGGGCCTAAATGAGCAGTTCTTC
.	TRBD2	TRBJ2-1	TRBV7-9	CASSFRAGTNYNEQFF	TGTGCCAGCAGCTTCCGGGCGGGGACTAATTACAATGAGCAGTTCTTC
once	.	TRBJ2-7	TRBV6-5	CASGIWGHEQYF	TGTGCCAGCGGGATTTGGGGCCACGAGCAGTACTTC
.	TRBD1	TRBJ1-4	TRBV28	CASSHHRGGGEKLFF	TGTGCCAGCAGCCATCACAGGGGCGGTGGGGAAAAACTGTTTTTT
once	.	TRBJ1-1	TRBV9	CASSVGANTEAFF	TGTGCCAGCAGCGTAGGCGCGAACACTGAAGCTTTCTTT
.	.	TRBJ1-5	TRBV7-9	CASSLGGINQPQHF	TGTGCCAGCAGCTTAGGGGGGATTAATCAGCCCCAGCATTTT
.	.	TRBJ1-2	TRBV3-1/TRBV3-2	CASSHEAWNINRGPGGYTF	TGTGCCAGCAGCCACGAGGCATGGAACATCAACCGGGGACCGGGTGGCTACACCTTC
.	.	TRBJ2-3	TRBV7-3	CASASLSTDTQYF	TGTGCCAGCGCATCCCTAAGCACAGATACGCAGTATTTT
.	.	TRBJ2-7	TRBV20-1	CSASSGVYEQYF	TGCAGTGCTAGTTCAGGGGTATACGAGCAGTACTTC
once	.	TRBJ2-7	TRBV6-2/TRBV6-3	CASSYVYEQYF	TGTGCCAGCAGTTACGTCTACGAGCAGTACTTC
.	.	TRBJ2-5	TRBV7-9	CASSLLTAETQYF	TGTGCCAGCAGCTTATTAACGGCAGAGACCCAGTACTTC
.	.	TRBJ1-1	TRBV19	CASSISRNTEAFF	TGTGCCAGTAGTATTAGTAGGAACACTGAAGCTTTCTTT
.	.	TRBJ2-5	TRBV3-1/TRBV3-2	CASSLRDDQETQYF	TGTGCCAGCAGCCTCCGGGACGATCAAGAGACCCAGTACTTC
.	.	TRBJ1-4	TRBV7-9	CASSLVGPTGTATNEKLFF	TGTGCCAGCAGCTTAGTTGGCCCAACGGGGACTGCAACTAATGAAAAACTGTTTTTT
.	TRBD1	TRBJ2-3	TRBV4-3	CASSQGQGSDTQYF	TGCGCCAGCAGCCAAGGACAGGGGTCAGATACGCAGTATTTT
.	.	TRBJ1-2	TRBV7-9	CASSLGQILYGYTF	TGTGCCAGCAGCCTGGGGCAGATACTTTATGGCTACACCTTC
few	.	TRBJ1-1	TRBV5-1	CASSVSLGGAHGEAFF	TGCGCCAGCAGCGTCTCCCTGGGCGGGGCTCATGGGGAAGCTTTCTTT
.	.	TRBJ2-5	TRBV7-2	CASSSGGVGQETQYF	TGTGCCAGCAGCTCCGGAGGGGTCGGTCAAGAGACCCAGTACTTC
.	.	TRBJ1-2	TRBV28	CASSFTGHYGYTF	TGTGCCAGCAGTTTCACAGGGCACTATGGCTACACCTTC
.	TRBD1	TRBJ1-2	TRBV12-3/TRBV12-4	CASSTGTDYGYTF	TGTGCCAGCAGCACCGGGACAGACTATGGCTACACCTTC
.	TRBD1	TRBJ2-3	TRBV5-1	CASSFRLGTEDTQYF	TGCGCCAGCAGCTTCAGACTCGGGACAGAAGATACGCAGTATTTT
.	.	TRBJ1-2	TRBV6-1	CASSEGWGYTF	TGTGCCAGCAGTGAAGGGTGGGGCTACACCTTC
.	.	TRBJ2-2	TRBV5-6	CASSLVRDANTGELFF	TGTGCCAGCAGCTTGGTTAGGGACGCGAACACCGGGGAGCTGTTTTTT
once	TRBD2	TRBJ2-5	TRBV27	CASIGLEETQYF	TGTGCCAGCATCGGACTAGAAGAGACCCAGTACTTC
.	TRBD2	TRBJ2-5	TRBV28	CASSPLAKETQYF	TGTGCCAGCAGTCCACTAGCGAAAGAGACCCAGTACTTC
.	.	TRBJ2-3	TRBV15	CATSREVDTQYF	TGTGCCACCAGCAGAGAGGTGGATACGCAGTATTTT
.	.	TRBJ1-3	TRBV28	CASRPQRGWNTIYF	TGTGCCAGCAGACCCCAGAGGGGTTGGAACACCATATATTTT
.	.	TRBJ2-1	TRBV5-1	CASSAREQFF	TGCGCCAGCAGCGCCCGAGAGCAGTTCTTC
.	.	TRBJ2-7	TRBV5-1	CASSGGSGQGFPYEQYF	TGCGCCAGCAGCGGAGGCTCGGGACAAGGCTTTCCTTACGAGCAGTACTTC
.	.	TRBJ2-4	TRBV2	CASSGAKANPQYF	TGTGCCAGCAGTGGGGCTAAAGCGAACCCTCAGTACTTC
.	.	TRBJ2-7	TRBV19	CASSLAGYDYEQYF	TGTGCCAGTAGCCTGGCAGGGTACGACTACGAGCAGTACTTC
few	TRBD1	TRBJ1-2	TRBV28	CASRKLGTAPNYGYTF	TGTGCCAGCAGGAAGCTCGGGACAGCACCTAACTATGGCTACACCTTC
.	.	TRBJ2-3	TRBV4-1	CASSQDEADTQYF	TGCGCCAGCAGCCAAGATGAGGCAGATACGCAGTATTTT
once	.	TRBJ2-1	TRBV6-5	CASTRGYPNEQFF	TGTGCCAGCACCAGGGGATACCCCAATGAGCAGTTCTTC
.	.	TRBJ1-5	TRBV4-3	CASSQQVYSNQPQHF	TGCGCCAGCAGCCAACAGGTTTATAGCAATCAGCCCCAGCATTTT
.	TRBD1	TRBJ2-3	TRBV5-8	CASSFGTGKTDTQYF	TGTGCCAGCAGCTTCGGGACAGGAAAAACAGATACGCAGTATTTT
.	TRBD1	TRBJ1-2	TRBV6-4	CASRASTGGHGYTF	TGTGCCAGCAGGGCTTCGACAGGGGGCCATGGCTACACCTTC
.	.	TRBJ2-1	TRBV7-3	CASSFEGSRNEQFF	TGTGCCAGCAGCTTCGAAGGGTCCCGCAATGAGCAGTTCTTC
.	TRBD2	TRBJ2-1	TRBV4-3	CASSQDALHPLAGGGNEQFF	TGCGCCAGCAGCCAAGATGCTCTTCACCCACTAGCGGGGGGCGGGAATGAGCAGTTCTTC
many	.	TRBJ2-7	TRBV3-1/TRBV3-2	CASSQDLAYEQYF	TGTGCCAGCAGCCAAGATCTAGCCTACGAGCAGTACTTC
.	.	TRBJ2-2	TRBV4-3	CASSQDSGGVDGELFF	TGCGCCAGCAGCCAAGATAGCGGAGGGGTTGACGGGGAGCTGTTTTTT
.	.	TRBJ1-6	TRBV28	CASTHPIVSPLHF	TGTGCCAGCACCCACCCGATAGTTTCACCCCTCCACTTT
.	.	TRBJ2-2	TRBV7-3	CASSTWTTGELFF	TGTGCCAGCAGCACGTGGACGACCGGGGAGCTGTTTTTT
.	.	TRBJ1-5	TRBV27	CASRGYSFSNQPQHF	TGTGCCAGCAGGGGTTACAGTTTTAGCAATCAGCCCCAGCATTTT
.	.	TRBJ1-2	TRBV13	CASSLGGGYGYTF	TGTGCCAGCTCCCTGGGGGGGGGATATGGCTACACCTTC
.	TRBD1	TRBJ1-5	TRBV10-3	CAISDPDRALSNQPQHF	TGTGCCATCAGTGACCCGGACAGGGCGTTATCAAATCAGCCCCAGCATTTT
.	.	TRBJ1-1	TRBV15	CATSRDPVNTEAFF	TGTGCCACCAGCAGAGATCCGGTGAACACTGAAGCTTTCTTT
.	.	TRBJ1-3	TRBV19	CASTRQSSGNTIYF	TGTGCCAGTACCCGACAGAGCTCTGGAAACACCATATATTTT
.	TRBD1	TRBJ2-7	TRBV5-4	CASSLEGFRGRVQYF	TGTGCCAGCAGCTTGGAAGGTTTCAGGGGGCGCGTACAGTACTTC
.	TRBD1	TRBJ2-1	TRBV18	CASSPGQYNEQFF	TGTGCCAGCTCACCGGGACAGTACAATGAGCAGTTCTTC
.	.	TRBJ2-7	TRBV28	CASSLLGDSTPEQYF	TGTGCCAGCAGTCTCCTCGGGGACTCCACCCCCGAGCAGTACTTC
few	.	TRBJ2-2	TRBV7-3	CASSPSAPVTGELFF	TGTGCCAGCAGCCCTAGTGCTCCTGTCACCGGGGAGCTGTTTTTT
once	.	TRBJ2-1	TRBV10-3	CAISAPPEGYNEQFF	TGTGCCATCAGCGCCCCCCCAGAGGGATACAATGAGCAGTTCTTC
.	TRBD2	TRBJ2-7	TRBV4-1	CASSQERGESYEQYF	TGCGCCAGCAGCCAAGAGCGGGGGGAATCCTACGAGCAGTACTTC
.	.	TRBJ1-4	TRBV5-4	CASSPDPPGGNEKLFF	TGTGCCAGCAGCCCCGACCCTCCGGGGGGTAATGAAAAACTGTTTTTT
.	TRBD1	TRBJ2-7	TRBV5-1	CASSPGQGRYEQYF	TGCGCCAGCAGCCCGGGACAGGGGCGCTACGAGCAGTACTTC